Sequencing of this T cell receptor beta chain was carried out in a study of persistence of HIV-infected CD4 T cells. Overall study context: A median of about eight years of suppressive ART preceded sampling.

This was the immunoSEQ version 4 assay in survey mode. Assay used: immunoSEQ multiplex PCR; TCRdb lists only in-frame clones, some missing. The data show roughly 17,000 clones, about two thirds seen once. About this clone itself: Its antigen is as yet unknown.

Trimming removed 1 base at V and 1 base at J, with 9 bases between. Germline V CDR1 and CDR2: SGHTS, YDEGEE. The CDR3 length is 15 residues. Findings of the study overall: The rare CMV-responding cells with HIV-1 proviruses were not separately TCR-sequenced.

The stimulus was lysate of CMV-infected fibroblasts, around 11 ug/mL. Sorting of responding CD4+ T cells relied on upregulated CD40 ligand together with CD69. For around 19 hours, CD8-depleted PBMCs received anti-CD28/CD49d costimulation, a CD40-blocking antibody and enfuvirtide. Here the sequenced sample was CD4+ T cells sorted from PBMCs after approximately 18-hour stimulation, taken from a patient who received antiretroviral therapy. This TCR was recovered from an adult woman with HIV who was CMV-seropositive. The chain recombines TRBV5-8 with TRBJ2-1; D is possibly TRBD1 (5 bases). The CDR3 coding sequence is TGTGCCAGCAGCTTGATCAGGGATTCCTACAATGAGCAGTTCTTC. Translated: CASSLIRDSYNEQFF.